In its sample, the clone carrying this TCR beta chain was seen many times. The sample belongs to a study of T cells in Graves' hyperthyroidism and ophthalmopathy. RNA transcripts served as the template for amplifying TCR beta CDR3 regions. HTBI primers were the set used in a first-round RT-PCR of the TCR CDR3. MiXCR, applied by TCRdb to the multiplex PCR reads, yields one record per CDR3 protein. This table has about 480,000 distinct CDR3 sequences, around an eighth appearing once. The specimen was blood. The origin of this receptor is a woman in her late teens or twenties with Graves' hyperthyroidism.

The CDR3 sequence is CASSLDSYGYTF. Written as DNA, the CDR3 is TGTGCCAGCAGTCTCGACAGCTATGGCTACACCTTC. This chain joins TRBV28 and TRBJ1-2; tentatively, D is TRBD1 (5 bases). Germline assignment: CDR1 MDHEN and CDR2 SYDVKM. V was clipped by 5 bases and J by 4 bases, with 8 bases between them. The CDR3 is 12 amino acids.